This T cell receptor beta chain was recovered during a study of T cell responses to AZD1222 COVID-19 vaccine. In the case of this clone: Antigen specificity is unknown.

This table comes from immunoSEQ multiplex PCR, and its TCRdb copy is limited to in-frame clones, with some not included. The sample records roughly 120,000 clones, 85% to 95% being singletons. The germline CDR1 and CDR2 sequences are SGHTA and FQGNSA. Trimming cost V 0 bases and J 0 bases, with 8 bases left between them. The CDR3 covers 15 residues. Whole-study findings and limits: Mapped onto spike, vaccine-associated CD4 TCRs spanned it and were dominant at 160-218 and 743-854. Clonal diversity was possibly underestimated, and the donors were mostly white British, with more females. Following two doses of AZD1222, Spike-specific TCR breadth and depth rose. Unmutated variant regions are reportedly the target of nearly half of TCRs that are spike-specific.

The TCR originated in an adult who received the AZD1222 COVID-19 vaccine. This chain joins TRBV7-2 and TRBJ2-5; no clear D. This sample comprised peripheral blood, obtained 28 days after the second AZD1222 dose. The CDR3 spells CASSLAATYQETQYF. CDR3 sequence (DNA): TGTGCCAGCAGCTTAGCGGCTACCTACCAAGAGACCCAGTACTTC.